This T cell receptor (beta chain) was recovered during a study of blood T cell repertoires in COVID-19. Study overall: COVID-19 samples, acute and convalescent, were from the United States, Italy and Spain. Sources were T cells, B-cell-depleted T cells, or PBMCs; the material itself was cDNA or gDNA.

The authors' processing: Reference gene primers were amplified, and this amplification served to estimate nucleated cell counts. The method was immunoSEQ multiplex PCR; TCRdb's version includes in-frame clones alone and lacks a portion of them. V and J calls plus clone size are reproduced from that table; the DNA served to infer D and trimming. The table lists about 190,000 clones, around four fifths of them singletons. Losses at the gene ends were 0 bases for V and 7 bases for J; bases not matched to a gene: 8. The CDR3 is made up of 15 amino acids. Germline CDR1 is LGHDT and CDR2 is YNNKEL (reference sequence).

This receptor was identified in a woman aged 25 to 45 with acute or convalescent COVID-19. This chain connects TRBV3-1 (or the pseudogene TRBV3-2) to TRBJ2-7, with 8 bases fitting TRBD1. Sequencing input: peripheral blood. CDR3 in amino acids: CASSQELSGGNEQYF. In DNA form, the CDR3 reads TGTGCCAGCAGCCAAGAATTGTCAGGGGGCAATGAGCAGTACTTC.